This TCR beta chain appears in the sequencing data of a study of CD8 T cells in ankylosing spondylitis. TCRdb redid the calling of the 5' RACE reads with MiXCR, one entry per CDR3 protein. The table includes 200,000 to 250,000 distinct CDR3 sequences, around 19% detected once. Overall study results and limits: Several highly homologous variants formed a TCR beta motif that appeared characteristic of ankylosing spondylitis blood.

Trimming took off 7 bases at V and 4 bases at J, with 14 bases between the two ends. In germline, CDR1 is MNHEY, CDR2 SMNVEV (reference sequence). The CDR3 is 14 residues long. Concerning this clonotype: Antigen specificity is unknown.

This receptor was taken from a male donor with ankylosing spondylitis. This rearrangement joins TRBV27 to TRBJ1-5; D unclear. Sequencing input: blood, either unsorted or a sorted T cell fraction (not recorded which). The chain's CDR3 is CASKSGQGNQPQHF. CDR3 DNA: TGTGCCAGCAAATCCGGGCAAGGGAATCAGCCCCAGCATTTT.